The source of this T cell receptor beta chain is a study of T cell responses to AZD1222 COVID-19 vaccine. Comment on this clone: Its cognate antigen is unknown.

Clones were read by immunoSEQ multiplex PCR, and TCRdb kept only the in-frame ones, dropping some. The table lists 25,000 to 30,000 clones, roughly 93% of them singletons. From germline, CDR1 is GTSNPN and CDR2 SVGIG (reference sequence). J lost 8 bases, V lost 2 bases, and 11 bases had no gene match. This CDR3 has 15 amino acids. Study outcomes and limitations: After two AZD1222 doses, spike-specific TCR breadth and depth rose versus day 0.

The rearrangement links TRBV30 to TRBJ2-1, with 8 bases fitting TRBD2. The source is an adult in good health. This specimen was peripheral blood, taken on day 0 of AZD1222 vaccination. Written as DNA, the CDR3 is TGTGCCTGGAGTCCACCGGGACTAGTCATGTATGAGCAGTTCTTC. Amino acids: CAWSPPGLVMYEQFF.